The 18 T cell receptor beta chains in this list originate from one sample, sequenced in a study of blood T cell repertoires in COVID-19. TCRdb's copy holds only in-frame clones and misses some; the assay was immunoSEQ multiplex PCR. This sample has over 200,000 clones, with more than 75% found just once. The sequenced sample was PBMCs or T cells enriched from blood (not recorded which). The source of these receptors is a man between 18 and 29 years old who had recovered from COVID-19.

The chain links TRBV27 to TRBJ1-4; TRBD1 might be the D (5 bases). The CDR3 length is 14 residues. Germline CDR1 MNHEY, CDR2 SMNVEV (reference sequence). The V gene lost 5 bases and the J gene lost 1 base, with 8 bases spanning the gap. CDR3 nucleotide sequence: TGTGCCAGCAGTAGCGACAGAACTAATGAAAAACTGTTTTTT. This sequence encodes CASSSDRTNEKLFF.

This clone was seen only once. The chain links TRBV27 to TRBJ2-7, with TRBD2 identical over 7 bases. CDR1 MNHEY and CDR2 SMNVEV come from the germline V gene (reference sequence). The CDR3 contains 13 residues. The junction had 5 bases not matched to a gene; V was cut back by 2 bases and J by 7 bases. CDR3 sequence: CASSLTGGEEQYF. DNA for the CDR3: TGTGCCAGCAGTTTAACGGGGGGAGAGGAGCAGTACTTC.

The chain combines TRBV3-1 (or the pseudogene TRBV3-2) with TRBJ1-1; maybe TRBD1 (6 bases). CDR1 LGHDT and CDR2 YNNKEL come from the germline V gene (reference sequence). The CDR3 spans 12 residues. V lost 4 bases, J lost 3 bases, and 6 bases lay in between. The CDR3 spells CASSPGDTEAFF. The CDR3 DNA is TGTGCCAGCAGCCCAGGGGACACTGAAGCTTTCTTT.

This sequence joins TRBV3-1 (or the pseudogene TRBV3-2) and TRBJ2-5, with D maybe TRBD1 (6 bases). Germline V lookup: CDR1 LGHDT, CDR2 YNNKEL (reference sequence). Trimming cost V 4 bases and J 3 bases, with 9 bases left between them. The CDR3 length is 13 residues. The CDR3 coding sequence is TGTGCCAGCAGCCCCCGGACAGAAGAGACCCAGTACTTC. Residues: CASSPRTEETQYF.

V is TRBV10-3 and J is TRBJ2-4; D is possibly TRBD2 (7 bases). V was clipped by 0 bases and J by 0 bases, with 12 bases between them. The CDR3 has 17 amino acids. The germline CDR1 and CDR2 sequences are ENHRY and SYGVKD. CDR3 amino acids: CAISESVGGLAKNIQYF. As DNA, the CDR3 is TGTGCCATCAGTGAGTCTGTCGGGGGGCTAGCCAAAAACATTCAGTACTTC.

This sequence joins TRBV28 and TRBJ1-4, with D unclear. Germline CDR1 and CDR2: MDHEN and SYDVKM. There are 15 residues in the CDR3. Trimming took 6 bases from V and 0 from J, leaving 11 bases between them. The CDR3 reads CASSTVGATNEKLFF. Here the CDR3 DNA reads TGTGCCAGCAGCACCGTCGGAGCAACTAATGAAAAACTGTTTTTT.

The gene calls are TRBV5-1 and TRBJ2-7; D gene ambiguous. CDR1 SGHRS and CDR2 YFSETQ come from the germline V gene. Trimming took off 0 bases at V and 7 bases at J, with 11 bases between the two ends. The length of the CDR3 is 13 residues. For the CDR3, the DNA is TGCGCCAGCAGCTTGGAGAGGCCCGAGGAGCAGTACTTC. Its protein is CASSLERPEEQYF.

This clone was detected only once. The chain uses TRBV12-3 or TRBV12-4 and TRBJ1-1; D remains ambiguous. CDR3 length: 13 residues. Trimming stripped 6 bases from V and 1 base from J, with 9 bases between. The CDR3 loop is CASSEQRNTEAFF. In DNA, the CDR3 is TGTGCCAGCAGCGAACAGAGGAACACTGAAGCTTTCTTT.

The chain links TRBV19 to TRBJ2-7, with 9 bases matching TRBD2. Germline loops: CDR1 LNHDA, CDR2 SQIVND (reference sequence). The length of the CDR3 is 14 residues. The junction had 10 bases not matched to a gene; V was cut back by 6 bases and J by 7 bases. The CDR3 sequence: CASSPGTSSMEQYF. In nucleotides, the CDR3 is TGTGCCAGTAGCCCCGGGACTAGCTCAATGGAGCAGTACTTC.

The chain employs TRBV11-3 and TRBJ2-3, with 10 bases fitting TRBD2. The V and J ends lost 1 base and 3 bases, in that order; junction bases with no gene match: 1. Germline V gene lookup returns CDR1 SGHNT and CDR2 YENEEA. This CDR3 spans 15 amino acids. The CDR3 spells CASSLATSGTDTQYF. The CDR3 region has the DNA TGTGCCAGCAGCTTAGCGACTAGCGGGACAGATACGCAGTATTTT.

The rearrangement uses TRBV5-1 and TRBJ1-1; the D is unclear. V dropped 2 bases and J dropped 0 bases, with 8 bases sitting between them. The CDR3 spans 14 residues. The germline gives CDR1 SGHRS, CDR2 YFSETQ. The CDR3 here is CASSFVEMNTEAFF. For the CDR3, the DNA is TGCGCCAGCAGCTTTGTAGAGATGAACACTGAAGCTTTCTTT.

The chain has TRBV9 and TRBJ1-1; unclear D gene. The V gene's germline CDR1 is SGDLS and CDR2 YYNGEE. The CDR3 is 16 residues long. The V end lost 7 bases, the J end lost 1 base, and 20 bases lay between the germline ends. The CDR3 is CASALESRFPNTEAFF. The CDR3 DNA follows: TGTGCCAGCGCGCTCGAGTCCAGGTTTCCGAACACTGAAGCTTTCTTT.

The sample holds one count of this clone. This CDR3 is CASGGTSGTRDTQYF. The CDR3, as DNA: TGTGCCAGTGGGGGGACTAGCGGGACGAGAGATACGCAGTATTTT. This chain joins TRBV28 and TRBJ2-3, with 13 bases matching TRBD2. The CDR3 is made up of 15 amino acids. The J segment lost 5 bases and the V segment lost 9 bases, leaving 8 bases of the junction unmatched. Germline CDR1 reads MDHEN; CDR2 reads SYDVKM. Based on the CDR3 plus reference TRBV28 and TRBJ2-3, the full variable domain is DVKVTQSSRYLVKRTGEKVFLECVQDMDHENMFWYRQDPGLGLRLIYFSYDVKMKEKGDIPEGYSVSREKKERFSLILESASTNQTSMYLCASGGTSGTRDTQYFGPGTRLTVL.

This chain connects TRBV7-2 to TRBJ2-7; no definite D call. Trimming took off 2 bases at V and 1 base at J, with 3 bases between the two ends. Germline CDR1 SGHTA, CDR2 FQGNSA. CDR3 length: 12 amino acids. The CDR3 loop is CASSLQSYEQYF. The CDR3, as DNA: TGTGCCAGCAGCTTACAGTCCTACGAGCAGTACTTC.

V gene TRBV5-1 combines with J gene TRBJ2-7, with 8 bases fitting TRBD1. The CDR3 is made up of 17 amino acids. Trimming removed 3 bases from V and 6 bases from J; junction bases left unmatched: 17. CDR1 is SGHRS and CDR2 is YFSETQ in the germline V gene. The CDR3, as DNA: TGCGCCAGCAGCTCCCGATATGGACAGGGACTTCCAGGCGAGCAGTACTTC. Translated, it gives CASSSRYGQGLPGEQYF.

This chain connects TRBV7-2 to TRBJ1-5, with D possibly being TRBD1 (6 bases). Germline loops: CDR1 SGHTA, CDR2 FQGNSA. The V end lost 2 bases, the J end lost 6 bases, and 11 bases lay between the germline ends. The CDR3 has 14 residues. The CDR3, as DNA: TGTGCCAGCAGCTTACGGGGGGCAGGTCAGCCCCAGCATTTT. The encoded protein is CASSLRGAGQPQHF.

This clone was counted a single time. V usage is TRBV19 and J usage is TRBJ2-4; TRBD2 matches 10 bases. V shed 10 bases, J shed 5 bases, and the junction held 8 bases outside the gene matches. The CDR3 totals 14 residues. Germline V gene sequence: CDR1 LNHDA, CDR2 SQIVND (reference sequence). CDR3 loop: CATSASGSQNIQYF. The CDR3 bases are TGTGCCACGAGTGCTAGCGGGAGTCAAAACATTCAGTACTTC.

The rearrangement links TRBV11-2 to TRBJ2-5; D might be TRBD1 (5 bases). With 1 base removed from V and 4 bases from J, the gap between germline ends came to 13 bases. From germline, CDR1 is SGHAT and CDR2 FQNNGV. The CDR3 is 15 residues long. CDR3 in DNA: TGTGCCAGCAGCTTAGTTCTCCAGGGTCCAGAGACCCAGTACTTC. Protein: CASSLVLQGPETQYF.